The 8 T cell receptor beta chains below all came from one sample that was sequenced in a study of shared clonotypes between healthy human individuals. Naive CD8 isolation took CD45RO-negative cells positively selected for CCR7 and excluded terminally differentiated effector memory CD45RA+ cells. Method: immunoSEQ multiplex PCR; TCRdb's copy keeps in-frame clones and lacks some. The repertoire has roughly 850,000 clones, approximately 96% of them found once; the top ten carry approximately 0.2%. The material sequenced was naive CD8+ T cells sorted from blood. The receptors here all came from a man aged 25 to 45 in good health.

The chain joins TRBV11-3 to TRBJ2-1; 7 nucleotides line up with TRBD2. CDR1 and CDR2 (germline): SGHNT, YENEEA. Trimming removed 5 bases from V and 9 bases from J; junction bases left unmatched: 16. This CDR3 contains 16 residues. CDR3 bases: TGTGCCAGCAGCCACATCACCGCGGGAGCTGGGGGTGAGCAGTTCTTC. It yields the protein CASSHITAGAGGEQFF.

This chain connects TRBV14 to TRBJ2-5; D call uncertain. This CDR3 is built from 14 residues. Trimming stripped 6 bases from V and 5 bases from J, with 16 bases between. Germline V gene lookup returns CDR1 SGHDN and CDR2 FVKESK. The DNA for the CDR3 is TGTGCCAGCAGTCCTCTTAGGAGTGGGGAGACCCAGTACTTC. This encodes CASSPLRSGETQYF.

V usage is TRBV27 and J usage is TRBJ2-7; 8 nucleotides match TRBD2. Germline CDR1 MNHEY, CDR2 SMNVEV (reference sequence). V was pared by 5 bases and J by 0 bases, with 3 bases of the junction left unmatched. The CDR3 spans 14 residues. This chain's CDR3 is CASSNSGDSYEQYF. CDR3 coding DNA: TGTGCCAGCAGTAATAGCGGGGACTCCTACGAGCAGTACTTC.

V is TRBV28 and J is TRBJ2-7, with TRBD2 as a possible D gene (6 bases). Germline CDR1 reads MDHEN; CDR2 reads SYDVKM. V lost 6 bases, J lost 4 bases, and 16 bases lay in between. This CDR3 spans 14 amino acids. CDR3 sequence: CASRDPSESYEQYF. In nucleotides, the CDR3 is TGTGCCAGCAGGGACCCTAGCGAGTCTTACGAGCAGTACTTC.

The count of this clone is one. V and J are TRBV15 and TRBJ2-1, with 7 nucleotides matching TRBD2. The germline gives CDR1 LNHNV, CDR2 YYDKDF (reference sequence). The CDR3 has 14 residues. V shed 6 bases and J 6 bases; nucleotides not matched to a gene: 8. The CDR3 coding sequence is TGTGCCACCAGACTCTCACTAGCGAGCAATGAGCAGTTCTTC. This gives the protein CATRLSLASNEQFF. Full variable domain (outside the CDR3, taken from reference TRBV15 and TRBJ2-1): DAMVIQNPRYQVTQFGKPVTLSCSQTLNHNVMYWYQQKSSQAPKLLFHYYDKDFNNEADTPDNFQSRRPNTSFCFLDIRSPGLGDTAMYLCATRLSLASNEQFFGPGTRLTVL.

This rearrangement joins TRBV5-5 to TRBJ2-7; TRBD2 matches at 11 bases. The germline CDR1 and CDR2 sequences are SGHKS and YYEKEE (reference sequence). V dropped 3 bases and J dropped 2; count of bases not matched to a gene: 10. This CDR3 comprises 17 residues. The CDR3 loop is CASSWGPSGRPAYEQYF. The CDR3 region has the DNA TGTGCCAGCAGCTGGGGACCTAGCGGGAGGCCCGCCTACGAGCAGTACTTC.

The chain is built from TRBV27 and TRBJ2-5; D is ambiguous. The V end was cut by 3 bases, the J end by 0 bases, with 8 bases between. Germline V gene sequence: CDR1 MNHEY, CDR2 SMNVEV (reference sequence). The CDR3 is 14 residues long. CDR3 sequence (DNA): TGTGCCAGCAGTTTTGGTGGAAACCAAGAGACCCAGTACTTC. Its translation is CASSFGGNQETQYF.

This sequence joins TRBV28 and TRBJ2-7; TRBD2 aligns across 7 bases. The V gene end was trimmed by 2 bases and the J gene end by 2 bases; junction bases not matched to a gene: 3. Germline assignment: CDR1 MDHEN and CDR2 SYDVKM. The CDR3 spans 14 residues. CDR3 DNA: TGTGCCAGCAGTTTAATGGGAGGGGCCTACGAGCAGTACTTC. Residues: CASSLMGGAYEQYF.